Below, 27 T cell receptor beta chains from the same sample are listed, as sequenced in a study of Graves' ophthalmopathy and Graves' hyperthyroidism. Beta-chain TCR CDR3 regions were amplified from RNA transcripts. The first-round RT-PCR employed HTBI primers together with the Qiagen OneStep RT-PCR kit. A multiplex PCR was then performed as the second round. TCRdb reprocessed the multiplex PCR reads via MiXCR and lists one record per CDR3 protein. The sample yields about 220,000 distinct CDR3 sequences, roughly 21% seen once. What was sequenced was peripheral blood. The receptors derive from a woman in her fifties or sixties with Graves' ophthalmopathy.

This clonotype came up many times. The chain couples TRBV6-2 or TRBV6-3 to TRBJ1-1, with TRBD1 matching over 10 bases. The CDR3 runs to 18 residues. Germline trimming cut 6 bases from V and 7 bases from J; bases unmatched to any gene: 20. CDR1 is MNHEY, CDR2 SVGEGT, per germline. The CDR3 region is CASSGTGAAIGLRDEAFF. CDR3 in DNA: TGTGCCAGCAGCGGGACAGGGGCCGCTATCGGGTTACGGGATGAAGCTTTCTTT.

This rearrangement joins TRBV7-3 to TRBJ2-7, with 8 bases that match TRBD2. Losses at the gene ends were 4 bases for V and 6 bases for J; bases not matched to a gene: 8. Germline lookup yields CDR1 SGHTA and CDR2 FQGTGA. The CDR3 is 14 amino acids. The CDR3 sequence: CASSYRAGAGEQYF. The CDR3 DNA reads TGTGCCAGCAGCTACCGAGCGGGAGCCGGCGAGCAGTACTTC.

This clonotype appeared many times. J is TRBJ2-6 and V is TRBV29-1, with TRBD1 matching over 8 bases. The CDR3 extends over 19 amino acids. CDR1 SQVTM and CDR2 ANQGSEA come from the germline V gene. V shed 1 base, J shed 1 base, and the junction held 12 bases outside the gene matches. The CDR3 nucleotides are TGCAGCGTTGAAGTAGTTACGGCAGGGGGCCCATCTGGGGCCAACGTCCTGACTTTC. This codes for CSVEVVTAGGPSGANVLTF.

This clonotype was observed at least ten times. V is TRBV7-9 and J is TRBJ2-5; the D is unclear. Germline CDR1 is SEHNR and CDR2 is FQNEAQ (reference sequence). Between the trimmed V and J ends, which lost 5 bases and 1 base, there was a span of 8 bases. This CDR3 comprises 13 residues. The CDR3 is CASSQAAQETQYF. In DNA form, the CDR3 reads TGTGCCAGCAGCCAGGCCGCCCAAGAGACCCAGTACTTC.

The sample holds many counts of this clonotype. This chain connects TRBV6-1 to TRBJ2-7, with 7 positions matching TRBD2. Trimming at V came to 1 base and at J to 2 bases, leaving 5 bases not matched to a gene. The CDR3 spans 15 residues. The germline V gene has CDR1 MNHNS and CDR2 SASEGT. The CDR3 reads CASSEVGSGPYEQYF. The CDR3 nucleotides read TGTGCCAGCAGTGAAGTTGGTAGCGGGCCCTACGAGCAGTACTTC.

This clonotype was recorded many times. The V and J genes are TRBV29-1 and TRBJ1-2; perhaps TRBD1 as D (5 bases). Germline lookup yields CDR1 SQVTM and CDR2 ANQGSEA. The CDR3 is 14 residues long. With 6 bases removed from V and 3 bases from J, the gap between germline ends came to 17 bases. The CDR3 DNA sequence: TGCAGCGTGGGTACAGGCACCTCTGACTATGGCTACACCTTC. Its translation: CSVGTGTSDYGYTF.

This clonotype was detected many times. This sequence joins TRBV29-1 and TRBJ2-5; D is uncertain. Trimming shortened V by 5 bases and J by 3 bases, and 13 bases separated the two germline ends. The CDR3 totals 13 residues. CDR1 SQVTM and CDR2 ANQGSEA come from the germline V gene. The CDR3, as DNA: TGCAGCGTTACAAGAGATGTCAAAGAGACCCAGTACTTC. The encoded protein is CSVTRDVKETQYF.

This clonotype was found many times. CDR3 nucleotides: TGCAGTGCTAAGGGACTTTCGAACACCGGGGAGCTGTTTTTT. It yields the protein CSAKGLSNTGELFF. The chain carries TRBV20-1 and TRBJ2-2; D is perhaps TRBD2 (6 bases). This CDR3 is 14 amino acids long. Germline loops: CDR1 DFQATT, CDR2 SNEGSKA (reference sequence). The ends were cut back, 4 bases at V and 0 bases at J, with 9 bases in the middle.

The chain recombines TRBV15 with TRBJ2-7, with TRBD1 matching 7 bases. V lost 4 bases and J lost 4; bases outside the gene matches: 19. Germline loops: CDR1 LNHNV, CDR2 YYDKDF (reference sequence). The CDR3 loop spans 18 amino acids. CDR3 sequence: CATSNDRDRTTGRYEQYF. CDR3 DNA: TGTGCCACCAGCAACGATCGGGACAGAACTACGGGTCGATACGAGCAGTACTTC.

This clonotype has at least ten counts. The chain couples TRBV29-1 to TRBJ2-5; no definite D call. This CDR3 has 14 residues. CDR1 and CDR2 from the germline V gene are SQVTM and ANQGSEA. Trimming stripped 3 bases from V and 5 bases from J, with 16 bases between. The chain's CDR3 is CSVEGSTRSETQYF. CDR3 sequence (DNA): TGCAGCGTTGAGGGTTCGACACGGTCGGAGACCCAGTACTTC.

This clonotype has a single count. The chain couples TRBV2 to TRBJ1-1; D is uncertain. Deletions cut 7 bases from V and 1 base from J, with 7 bases between. The CDR3 is 12 residues long. Looked up from germline, CDR1 is SNHLY and CDR2 is FYNNEI. CDR3 amino acids: CASNTGNTEAFF. The CDR3 nucleotides are TGTGCCAGCAATACCGGGAACACTGAAGCTTTCTTT. Together with reference TRBV2 and TRBJ1-1, the CDR3 gives the full variable domain: EPEVTQTPSHQVTQMGQEVILRCVPISNHLYFYWYRQILGQKVEFLVSFYNNEISEKSEIFDDQFSVERPDGSNFTLKIRSTKLEDSAMYFCASNTGNTEAFFGQGTRLTVV.

The chain is built from TRBV3-1 and TRBJ1-5; D is unclear. In germline, CDR1 is LGHDT, CDR2 YNNKEL (reference sequence). The CDR3 runs 15 residues. The ends were cut back, 0 bases at V and 4 bases at J, with 10 bases in the middle. The CDR3 sequence is CASSQDLGINQPQHF. DNA of the CDR3: TGTGCCAGCAGCCAAGATCTGGGGATAAATCAGCCCCAGCATTTT.

This clonotype occurred many times. V gene TRBV30 combines with J gene TRBJ2-7, with 12 bases fitting TRBD1. The germline CDR1 and CDR2 sequences are GTSNPN and SVGIG (reference sequence). The CDR3 contains 16 residues. Germline trimming cut 0 bases from V and 6 bases from J; bases unmatched to any gene: 9. Here the CDR3 reads CAWSVTGGTGGFEQYF. The CDR3 bases are TGTGCCTGGAGTGTAACTGGTGGGACAGGGGGCTTCGAGCAGTACTTC.

This clonotype was seen at least ten times. The chain uses TRBV27 and TRBJ2-5, with TRBD1 as a possible D gene (6 bases). Between the trimmed V and J ends, which lost 5 bases and 2 bases, there was a span of 15 bases. CDR3 length: 15 residues. Germline V gives CDR1 MNHEY, CDR2 SMNVEV (reference sequence). The CDR3 coding sequence is TGTGCCAGCAGTCCGACAGGTTCCCTTCAAGAGACCCAGTACTTC. Protein: CASSPTGSLQETQYF.

The chain has TRBV20-1 and TRBJ2-5, with 9 bases that match TRBD2. Trimming at V came to 3 bases and at J to 5 bases, leaving 1 base not matched to a gene. The germline V gene has CDR1 DFQATT and CDR2 SNEGSKA (reference sequence). This CDR3 spans 12 amino acids. CDR3 amino acids: CSARTSGETQYF. Here the CDR3 DNA reads TGCAGTGCTAGGACTAGCGGTGAGACCCAGTACTTC.

This rearrangement joins TRBV18 to TRBJ2-7; TRBD2 matches 10 bases. CDR1 is KGHSH, CDR2 LQKENI, per germline. This CDR3 is 15 amino acids long. J gave up 5 bases and V 3 bases, and 7 bases lay outside the gene matches. CDR3: CASSPSSGRFHEQYF. In nucleotides, the CDR3 is TGTGCCAGCTCACCCTCTAGCGGGAGATTCCACGAGCAGTACTTC.

This clonotype was counted many times. The genes are TRBV19 and TRBJ2-3; D is unresolved. The germline V and J ends were trimmed by 3 bases and 3 bases, with 10 bases remaining between them. CDR3 length equals 14 residues. CDR1 and CDR2 (germline): LNHDA, SQIVND (reference sequence). In DNA, the CDR3 is TGTGCCAGTAGTATTGGCAGTCTGACAGATACGCAGTATTTT. It yields the protein CASSIGSLTDTQYF.

This clonotype was seen ten or more times. The chain recombines TRBV6-5 with TRBJ1-2, with a weak D call TRBD1 (5 bases). Germline V gene lookup returns CDR1 MNHEY and CDR2 SVGAGI. V gave up 5 bases and J gave up 0 bases, with 16 bases separating them. The CDR3 runs to 16 residues. The CDR3 loop reads CASSNLGHQANYGYTF. In DNA form, the CDR3 reads TGTGCCAGCAGTAATCTCGGACACCAAGCTAACTATGGCTACACCTTC.

The sample holds many counts of this clonotype. The V and J genes are TRBV5-1 and TRBJ2-2, with 10 bases fitting TRBD1. Germline loops: CDR1 SGHRS, CDR2 YFSETQ. The trim removed 2 bases at V and 7 bases at J, leaving 8 bases unmatched. The CDR3 spans 16 residues. DNA of the CDR3: TGCGCCAGCAGCTTAGGACAGGGGGTTCTCGGCGGGGAGCTGTTTTTT. Its translation: CASSLGQGVLGGELFF. Filled out from reference TRBV5-1 and TRBJ2-2, the complete variable domain reads KAGVTQTPRYLIKTRGQQVTLSCSPISGHRSVSWYQQTPGQGLQFLFEYFSETQRNKGNFPGRFSGRQFSNSRSEMNVSTLELGDSALYLCASSLGQGVLGGELFFGEGSRLTVL.

In its sample, this clonotype was seen many times. In DNA form, the CDR3 reads TGTGCCAGTAACTCCGGGCGCATCGGGGAGCTGTTTTTT. Protein: CASNSGRIGELFF. The gene calls are TRBV19 and TRBJ2-2; D ambiguous. Trimming took 7 bases from V and 7 from J, leaving 13 bases between them. The V gene's germline CDR1 is LNHDA and CDR2 SQIVND (reference sequence). The CDR3 loop spans 13 amino acids.

This clonotype showed up just a few times. The chain combines TRBV30 with TRBJ2-7; 11 bases match TRBD1. CDR3 length: 15 residues. The ends lost 5 bases at V and 7 bases at J; junction bases unmatched: 13. CDR1 and CDR2 (germline): GTSNPN, SVGIG (reference sequence). The CDR3 protein is CAWDLTGTGGEEQYF. As DNA, the CDR3 is TGTGCCTGGGATTTGACCGGGACAGGGGGAGAAGAGCAGTACTTC.

This clonotype was counted at least ten times. The gene calls are TRBV7-8 and TRBJ1-5, with D perhaps matching TRBD1 (5 bases). Per the germline V gene, CDR1 is SGHVS and CDR2 is FQNEAQ. The CDR3 covers 21 residues. Deletions cut 3 bases from V and 1 base from J, with 28 bases between. CDR3 DNA: TGTGCCAGCAGCTTTAAGGGACCACGGCGCGGCCGGGTGATAAGCAATCAGCCCCAGCATTTT. This gives the protein CASSFKGPRRGRVISNQPQHF.

In this sample, this clonotype turned up many times. J is TRBJ2-5 and V is TRBV20-1; TRBD2 aligns across 11 bases. V lost 5 bases and J lost 5; bases outside the gene matches: 16. This CDR3 is built from 17 residues. Germline V lookup: CDR1 DFQATT, CDR2 SNEGSKA (reference sequence). CDR3 residues: CSAPQQVAGGAEETQYF. In nucleotides, the CDR3 is TGCAGTGCTCCCCAACAGGTAGCGGGAGGGGCGGAGGAGACCCAGTACTTC.

Ten or more counts support this clonotype. The J gene is TRBJ2-6, the V gene TRBV2; perhaps D is TRBD1 or TRBD2 (5 bases each). V gave up 4 bases and J gave up 0 bases, with 10 bases separating them. The CDR3 consists of 16 residues. Germline CDR1 is SNHLY and CDR2 is FYNNEI. The CDR3 sequence is CASSGGVNSGANVLTF. The CDR3 nucleotides read TGTGCCAGCAGTGGAGGGGTGAACTCTGGGGCCAACGTCCTGACTTTC.

This clonotype was detected many times. The chain carries TRBV12-3 or TRBV12-4 and TRBJ1-3, with 7 bases that match TRBD1. The CDR3 has 14 amino acids. The V segment lost 5 bases and the J segment 3 bases; nucleotides outside the gene matches: 4. The CDR3 DNA follows: TGTGCCAGCAGTCCTACAGGGGTTGGAAACACCATATATTTT. Amino acid sequence: CASSPTGVGNTIYF.

CDR3 DNA sequence: TGTGCCAGCAGTCTACAGAAACGCCGGGACCGAAATCAGCCCCAGCATTTT. Encoded protein: CASSLQKRRDRNQPQHF. The rearrangement uses TRBV6-5 and TRBJ1-5, with a tentative D call TRBD1 (5 bases). Trimming took 5 bases from V and 4 from J, leaving 21 bases between them. Germline-derived CDR1 and CDR2 are MNHEY and SVGAGI. The CDR3 length is 17 residues.

This clonotype has just a few counts. The chain recombines TRBV5-1 with TRBJ1-1, with D uncertain. Trimming removed 2 bases from V and 2 bases from J, with 4 bases in between. The germline gives CDR1 SGHRS, CDR2 YFSETQ. The CDR3 is 12 amino acids. DNA for the CDR3: TGCGCCAGCAGCTTTGAAAACACTGAAGCTTTCTTT. Translated: CASSFENTEAFF.